This T cell receptor beta chain was sequenced during a study of response to subunit inactivated influenza vaccine. Findings of the study overall: New T cells are recruited in small numbers by each seasonal influenza vaccination, according to the authors' suggestion.

This clonotype has at least ten counts. Its antigen is still unknown. Using its own MiXCR run on the RT-PCR reads, TCRdb lists one record per CDR3 protein. This table holds about 700,000 distinct CDR3 sequences, 13% to 15% found once. Trimming took 2 bases from V and 7 from J, leaving 9 bases between them. CDR3 size: 13 residues. Germline CDR1 is SGHAT and CDR2 is FQNNGV. The chain joins TRBV11-2 to TRBJ2-1; perhaps TRBD2 as D (5 bases). This sequence originates from a man aged 50-60 years who received an inactivated influenza vaccine. This specimen consisted of PBMCs from blood, obtained 14 to 15 days before vaccination. This CDR3 reads CASSLWRGNEQFF. As DNA, the CDR3 is TGTGCCAGCAGCTTATGGAGAGGGAATGAGCAGTTCTTC.